This T cell receptor beta chain was obtained from a study of blood T cell repertoires in COVID-19. Germline trimming cut 0 bases from V and 7 bases from J; bases unmatched to any gene: 7. This CDR3 region has 15 residues. Germline V lookup: CDR1 MNHEY, CDR2 SVGEGT. The table came from immunoSEQ multiplex PCR; TCRdb's copy has only in-frame clones and leaves some out. The table lists around 110,000 clones, 86% of them singletons, with about 4.1% in the top ten. V is TRBV6-2 or TRBV6-3 and J is TRBJ1-1; TRBD1 agrees at 8 bases. The clonotype comes from a man aged 40-55 years with acute or convalescent COVID-19. The specimen was peripheral blood. DNA of the CDR3: TGTGCCAGCAGTTACTCGAGGCAGGGGGCTATTGAAGCTTTCTTT. As protein: CASSYSRQGAIEAFF.